Below, 18 T cell receptor beta chains from the same sample are listed, as sequenced in a study of regulatory T cells in long-lasting Graves disease. Time point in this sample: persistent/refractory GD, antithyroid drugs over 5 years with positive TRAb. RNA extracted from PBMCs served as the sequencing template. Investigators prepared the TCR beta libraries by applying iRepertoire HTBI primers and Arm-PCR of CDR3 regions. TCRdb itself ran the multiplex PCR reads through MiXCR, one entry per CDR3 protein. The table includes around 450,000 distinct CDR3 sequences, around a fifth detected once. The sample here was peripheral blood mononuclear cells (PBMCs), taken when the disease was refractory, from a patient treated with antithyroid drugs. The receptor source for this set is a female donor with Graves disease.

This clonotype was seen ten or more times. The chain couples TRBV12-3 or TRBV12-4 to TRBJ1-2; D gene uncertain. V lost 0 bases to trimming and J lost 3 bases, with 8 bases between them. The CDR3 covers 14 residues. The CDR3 region is CASSLAGPDYGYTF. For the CDR3, the DNA is TGTGCCAGCAGTTTAGCAGGGCCGGACTATGGCTACACCTTC.

The V and J genes are TRBV7-9 and TRBJ2-1, with a possible D match to TRBD2 (6 bases). The CDR3 is made up of 14 amino acids. V shed 1 base and J shed 9 bases, with 13 bases lying between them. The germline V gene encodes CDR1 SEHNR and CDR2 FQNEAQ (reference sequence). The CDR3 sequence is CASSLEFQGGEQFF. The CDR3, as DNA: TGTGCCAGCAGCTTAGAGTTTCAGGGAGGTGAGCAGTTCTTC.

In its sample, this clonotype was seen a few times. This chain connects TRBV5-5 to TRBJ1-1, with 7 bases matching TRBD1. CDR1 and CDR2 from the germline V gene are SGHKS and YYEKEE (reference sequence). CDR3 length: 14 amino acids. V shed 5 bases and J 3 bases; nucleotides not matched to a gene: 7. This CDR3 is CASSLRGAHTEAFF. DNA of the CDR3: TGTGCCAGCAGTCTCAGGGGGGCGCACACTGAAGCTTTCTTT.

The chain recombines TRBV24-1 with TRBJ2-1; D perhaps matches TRBD1 (6 bases). This CDR3 region has 15 residues. Per germline, CDR1 KGHDR and CDR2 SFDVKD. The V and J ends lost 3 bases and 6 bases respectively, with 14 bases between them. CDR3 residues: CATSDVQGSRNEQFF. In DNA form, the CDR3 reads TGTGCCACCAGTGATGTACAGGGAAGTCGCAATGAGCAGTTCTTC.

The gene calls are TRBV5-1 and TRBJ1-1, with D tentatively TRBD1 (5 bases). CDR3 length: 15 amino acids. V was trimmed by 0 bases and J by 5 bases, leaving 14 bases between them. Germline values: CDR1 SGHRS, CDR2 YFSETQ. CDR3 sequence reads: CASSLVEGWGTEAFF. CDR3 nucleotide sequence: TGCGCCAGCAGCTTGGTAGAGGGTTGGGGGACTGAAGCTTTCTTT.

This clonotype was counted ten times or more. V gene TRBV24-1 combines with J gene TRBJ1-1; tentative D call: TRBD1 (6 bases). The V end was cut by 4 bases, the J end by 10 bases, with 18 bases between. Germline CDR1 is KGHDR and CDR2 is SFDVKD. The CDR3 totals 14 residues. This CDR3 reads CATSEINRAGGAFF. The CDR3 DNA reads TGTGCCACCAGTGAGATCAACAGGGCCGGCGGAGCTTTCTTT.

To note about this clonotype: A clone one base away is much larger, so this may be a read error. This sequence joins TRBV20-1 and TRBJ1-1; 9 bases are a match to TRBD1. Germline assignment: CDR1 DFQATT and CDR2 SNEGSKA (reference sequence). This CDR3 has 16 residues. CDR3 sequence (DNA): TGCAATGCTCTCAAAACCGGGACAGGGAGTATCGCTGAAGCTTTCTTT. This sequence encodes CNALKTGTGSIAEAFF.

This clonotype was counted between two and nine times. The V and J genes are TRBV7-9 and TRBJ1-2, with no clear D. This CDR3 contains 12 residues. Trimming removed 5 bases from V and 8 bases from J, with 12 bases in between. CDR1 and CDR2 from the germline V gene are SEHNR and FQNEAQ (reference sequence). The CDR3 here is CASSQSGGGYTF. CDR3 DNA sequence: TGTGCCAGCAGCCAATCCGGCGGGGGCTACACCTTC.

This clonotype has at least ten counts. V is TRBV3-1 and J is TRBJ1-2, with D maybe TRBD1 (5 bases). This CDR3 is built from 16 residues. Germline V gene sequence: CDR1 LGHDT, CDR2 YNNKEL (reference sequence). The V end was cut by 0 bases, the J end by 6 bases, with 17 bases between. CDR3 sequence (DNA): TGTGCCAGCAGCCAAGAGGATAGGGGCTCTGGAGATGGCTACACCTTC. It translates to CASSQEDRGSGDGYTF. Variable domain in full (rest from reference TRBV3-1 and TRBJ1-2): DTAVSQTPKYLVTQMGNDKSIKCEQNLGHDTMYWYKQDSKKFLKIMFSYNNKELIINETVPNRFSPKSPDKAHLNLHINSLELGDSAVYFCASSQEDRGSGDGYTFGSGTRLTVV.

The chain is built from TRBV10-3 and TRBJ2-7; maybe TRBD1 (6 bases). The CDR3 totals 15 residues. V was trimmed by 0 bases and J by 7 bases, leaving 16 bases between them. Germline V gene lookup returns CDR1 ENHRY and CDR2 SYGVKD. CDR3 sequence reads: CAISESSGVGREQYF. Here the CDR3 DNA reads TGTGCCATCAGTGAGTCGTCAGGGGTAGGTCGGGAGCAGTACTTC.

CDR3 protein: CASSDQGLNQETQYF. CDR3 DNA sequence: TGTGCCAGCAGCGACCAGGGACTAAACCAAGAGACCCAGTACTTC. The rearrangement joins TRBV7-2 to TRBJ2-5; 7 nucleotides align to TRBD2. The CDR3 runs to 15 residues. With 5 bases clipped from V and 0 bases from J, the junction kept 6 bases outside the gene matches. Germline-derived CDR1 and CDR2 are SGHTA and FQGNSA.

The chain couples TRBV9 to TRBJ1-2; D gene ambiguous. The germline V and J ends were trimmed by 1 base and 5 bases, with 6 bases remaining between them. Germline assignment: CDR1 SGDLS and CDR2 YYNGEE. The CDR3 length is 12 residues. The CDR3 reads CASSVSAYGYTF. CDR3 bases: TGTGCCAGCAGCGTATCGGCTTATGGCTACACCTTC.

This clonotype showed up just once. The genes are TRBV6-2 or TRBV6-3 and TRBJ2-3; 15 bases map to TRBD2. The germline gives CDR1 MNHEY, CDR2 SVGEGT. Unmatched junction bases numbered 5, after V lost 2 bases and J lost 2 bases. The CDR3 extends over 18 amino acids. This CDR3 reads CASSYARTSGRATDTQYF. The CDR3 nucleotides are TGTGCCAGCAGTTACGCCCGGACTAGCGGGAGGGCCACAGATACGCAGTATTTT.

This clonotype was counted many times. This chain joins TRBV6-2 or TRBV6-3 and TRBJ2-7, with 10 positions matching TRBD2. Germline V gene lookup returns CDR1 MNHEY and CDR2 SVGEGT. This CDR3 is 13 amino acids long. J gave up 1 base and V 9 bases, and 3 bases lay outside the gene matches. The CDR3 coding sequence is TGTGCCAGTAAGCGGGGGGGATCCTACGAGCAGTACTTC. This sequence encodes CASKRGGSYEQYF.

A few counts support this clonotype. This chain joins TRBV6-1 and TRBJ1-5; TRBD1 matches 8 bases. The CDR3 loop spans 15 amino acids. Germline loops: CDR1 MNHNS, CDR2 SASEGT. Trimming cost V 7 bases and J 4 bases; bases outside gene matches: 9. CDR3: CASNTPDRDNQPQHF. The DNA for the CDR3 is TGTGCCAGCAATACACCGGACAGGGATAATCAGCCCCAGCATTTT.

This clonotype occurred many times. The rearrangement uses TRBV2 and TRBJ1-4; D is unresolved. V lost 3 bases and J lost 7, with 12 bases in between. Per germline, CDR1 SNHLY and CDR2 FYNNEI. The CDR3 covers 14 residues. The CDR3 loop reads CASSDGVLGEKLFF. In DNA form, the CDR3 reads TGTGCCAGCAGTGACGGGGTATTGGGTGAAAAACTGTTTTTT.

This clonotype was recorded many times. The V gene is TRBV2, the J gene TRBJ2-1, with 9 bases lining up with TRBD2. The CDR3 length is 14 residues. Trimming cost V 2 bases and J 5 bases; bases outside gene matches: 1. Germline CDR1 reads SNHLY; CDR2 reads FYNNEI. CDR3 protein: CASSELAGDNEQFF. As DNA, the CDR3 is TGTGCCAGCAGTGAATTAGCGGGAGACAATGAGCAGTTCTTC.

In this sample, this clonotype turned up a few times. The DNA is omitted, as the CDR3 cannot be located on it reliably, and the CDR3 follows TCRdb's listing. The chain joins TRBV7-3 to TRBJ1-2; the table calls TRBD1, which could not be checked here. Germline V gene sequence: CDR1 SGHTA, CDR2 FQGTGA. The CDR3 spans 13 amino acids, including both terminal residues. This CDR3 reads CASSFGPGHGYTF.